This T cell receptor (beta chain) was found in a study of identical twins' blood T cells. Each TCR cDNA library carried sample-specific barcodes on both ends. TCRdb used MiXCR to reprocess the 5' RACE reads, holding one entry per CDR3 protein. The data show roughly 340,000 distinct CDR3 sequences, with 25% to 35% seen just once and about 6% held by the top ten. Comment on this clonotype: Its specificity is unknown.

General study results and limits: Environmental influences on twin similarity could not be excluded.

V gave up 0 bases and J gave up 3 bases; unmatched junction bases: 5. Germline lookup yields CDR1 LGHNA and CDR2 YSLEER. The CDR3 has 16 residues. Reared together, all three twin pairs probably met the same infectious agents and vaccines. The source is a woman between 18 and 49 years old in good health. This chain uses TRBV4-3 with TRBJ1-2; 9 nucleotides agree with TRBD1. Input material: PBMCs. The CDR3 region has the DNA TGCGCCAGCAGCCAAGAGTTTGGGACAGGGTACTATGGCTACACCTTC. Translation: CASSQEFGTGYYGYTF.